What follows are 8 T cell receptor beta chains derived from one specimen sequenced in a study of human T cells and chemical hapten exposure. TCRdb called the RACE reads again in MiXCR, with one record for every CDR3 protein. The profile shows hundreds of thousands of distinct CDR3 sequences, roughly 6% of them singletons. Time point: patch test 2, 6 weeks after DPC sensitization. Specified treatment: therapeutic diphenylcyclopropenone sensitization with weekly scalp DPC. The sample was whole blood, taken in connection with sensitization to the hapten diphenylcyclopropenone (DPC). The receptors stem from a woman between 18 and 29 years old with alopecia areata. Some clones in this sample may be carry-over from other donors' samples.

CDR3 amino acids: CASNGGGPQNYGYTF. The CDR3 nucleotides read TGTGCCAGCAACGGGGGGGGCCCTCAAAACTATGGCTACACCTTC. This chain connects TRBV28 to TRBJ1-2; perhaps TRBD1 as D (6 bases). This CDR3 has 15 residues. Germline-derived CDR1 and CDR2 are MDHEN and SYDVKM. V shed 7 bases and J shed 2 bases, with 17 bases lying between them.

This clonotype was detected many times. The chain is built from TRBV3-1 and TRBJ2-1; TRBD1 might be the D (6 bases). The CDR3 contains 18 residues. The V gene's germline CDR1 is LGHDT and CDR2 YNNKEL (reference sequence). V was trimmed by 0 bases and J by 0 bases, leaving 15 bases between them. DNA of the CDR3: TGTGCCAGCAGCCAAGATAGTCCAGGGACAAGCTCCTACAATGAGCAGTTCTTC. It specifies CASSQDSPGTSSYNEQFF.

This clonotype was observed once. This chain joins TRBV7-9 and TRBJ1-2; a weak D match, TRBD1 (5 bases). The CDR3 spans 14 residues. The germline V and J ends were trimmed by 5 bases and 4 bases, with 14 bases remaining between them. The germline V gene encodes CDR1 SEHNR and CDR2 FQNEAQ (reference sequence). CDR3 bases: TGTGCCAGCAGCCCACATCAGAGGGGCTATGGCTACACCTTC. Translation gives CASSPHQRGYGYTF.

The rearrangement links TRBV7-2 to TRBJ2-7, with a tentative D call TRBD2 (5 bases). CDR3 length: 12 amino acids. Trimming removed 5 bases at V and 5 bases at J, with 10 bases between. From germline, CDR1 is SGHTA and CDR2 FQGNSA. Here the CDR3 reads CASSLLVNEQYF. In nucleotides, the CDR3 is TGTGCCAGCAGCCTACTAGTAAACGAGCAGTACTTC.

This chain connects TRBV12-3 or TRBV12-4 to TRBJ2-7, with D uncertain. V gave up 6 bases and J gave up 6 bases, with 18 bases separating them. The CDR3 has 14 amino acids. CDR3 loop: CASRASVAGSEQYF. CDR3 nucleotides: TGTGCCAGCAGAGCTTCCGTAGCCGGTTCCGAGCAGTACTTC.

This clonotype has at least ten counts. This sequence joins TRBV6-5 and TRBJ1-1; perhaps TRBD1 as D (5 bases). The CDR3 spans 14 residues. The ends were cut back, 6 bases at V and 5 bases at J, with 16 bases in the middle. The germline gives CDR1 MNHEY, CDR2 SVGAGI. CDR3 nucleotide sequence: TGTGCCAGCAGCAGAGGGGCGATCGGAACTGAAGCTTTCTTT. Protein sequence: CASSRGAIGTEAFF.

Many counts were recorded for this clonotype. The V call is TRBV29-1, the J call TRBJ2-7, with 9 bases aligning to TRBD1. V dropped 5 bases and J dropped 6; count of bases not matched to a gene: 8. The CDR3 spans 13 residues. Germline CDR1 reads SQVTM; CDR2 reads ANQGSEA. The DNA of the CDR3 is TGCAGCGTTTTCGGACAGGGGACGGGCGAGCAGTACTTC. This encodes CSVFGQGTGEQYF.

CDR3 coding DNA: TGTGCCAGCAGTGAAGAAGGCCGCTCTAGTAGCGAGCAGTACTTC. This gives the protein CASSEEGRSSSEQYF. The gene calls are TRBV25-1 and TRBJ2-7; D gene ambiguous. This CDR3 is built from 15 residues. Trimming stripped 2 bases from V and 6 bases from J, with 17 bases between. CDR1 MGHDK and CDR2 SYGVNS come from the germline V gene.